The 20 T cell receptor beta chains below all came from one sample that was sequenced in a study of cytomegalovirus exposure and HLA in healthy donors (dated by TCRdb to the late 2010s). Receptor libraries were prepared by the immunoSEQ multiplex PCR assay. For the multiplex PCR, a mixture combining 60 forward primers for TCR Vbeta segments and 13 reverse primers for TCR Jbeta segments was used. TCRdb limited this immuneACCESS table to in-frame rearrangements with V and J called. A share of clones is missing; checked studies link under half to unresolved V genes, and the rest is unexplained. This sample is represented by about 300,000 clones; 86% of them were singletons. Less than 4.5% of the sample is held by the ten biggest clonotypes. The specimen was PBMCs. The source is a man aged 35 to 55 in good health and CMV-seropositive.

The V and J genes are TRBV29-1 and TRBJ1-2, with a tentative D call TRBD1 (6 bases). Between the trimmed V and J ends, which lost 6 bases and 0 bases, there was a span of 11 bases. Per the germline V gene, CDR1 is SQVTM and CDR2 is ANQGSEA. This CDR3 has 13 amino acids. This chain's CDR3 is CSVGDITNYGYTF. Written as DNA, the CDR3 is TGCAGCGTGGGGGACATTACTAACTATGGCTACACCTTC.

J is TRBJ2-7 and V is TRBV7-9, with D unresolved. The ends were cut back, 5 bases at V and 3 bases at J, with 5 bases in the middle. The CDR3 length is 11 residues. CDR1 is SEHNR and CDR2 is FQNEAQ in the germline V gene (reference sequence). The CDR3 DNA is TGTGCCAGCAGCCCAGTCTACGAGCAGTACTTC. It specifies CASSPVYEQYF.

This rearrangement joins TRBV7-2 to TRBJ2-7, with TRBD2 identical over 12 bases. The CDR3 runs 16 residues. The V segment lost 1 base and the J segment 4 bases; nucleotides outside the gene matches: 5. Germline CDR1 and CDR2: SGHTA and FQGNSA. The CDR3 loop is CASSLGASGRAYEQYF. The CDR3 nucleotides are TGTGCCAGCAGCTTAGGGGCTAGCGGGAGGGCTTACGAGCAGTACTTC.

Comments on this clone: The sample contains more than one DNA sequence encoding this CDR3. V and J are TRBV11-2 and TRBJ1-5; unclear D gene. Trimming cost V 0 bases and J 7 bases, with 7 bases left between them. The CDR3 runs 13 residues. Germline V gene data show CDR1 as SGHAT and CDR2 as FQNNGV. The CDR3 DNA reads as TGTGCCAGCAGCTTAGACAGAGGACAGCCCCAGCATTTT. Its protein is CASSLDRGQPQHF.

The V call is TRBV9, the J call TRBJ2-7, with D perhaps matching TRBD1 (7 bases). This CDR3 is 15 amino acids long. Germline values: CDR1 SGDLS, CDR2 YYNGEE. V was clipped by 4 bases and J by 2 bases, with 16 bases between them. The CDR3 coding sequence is TGTGCCAGCAGCTACGGCCAGGGGGGCACCTACGAGCAGTACTTC. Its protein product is CASSYGQGGTYEQYF.

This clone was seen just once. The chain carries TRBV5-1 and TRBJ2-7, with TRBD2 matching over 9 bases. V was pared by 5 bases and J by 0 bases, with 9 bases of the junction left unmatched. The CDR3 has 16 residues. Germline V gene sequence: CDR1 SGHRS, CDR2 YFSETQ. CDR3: CASSRLADTRSYEQYF. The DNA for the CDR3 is TGCGCCAGCAGTAGACTAGCGGACACCCGCTCCTACGAGCAGTACTTC.

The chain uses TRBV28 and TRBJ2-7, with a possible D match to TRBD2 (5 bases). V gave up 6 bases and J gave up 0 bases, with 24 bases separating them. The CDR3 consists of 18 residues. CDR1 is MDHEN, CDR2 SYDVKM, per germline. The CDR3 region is CASSSPPGSALSSYEQYF. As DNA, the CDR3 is TGTGCCAGCAGCTCCCCCCCGGGATCTGCGCTAAGCTCCTACGAGCAGTACTTC. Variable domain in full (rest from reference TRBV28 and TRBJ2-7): DVKVTQSSRYLVKRTGEKVFLECVQDMDHENMFWYRQDPGLGLRLIYFSYDVKMKEKGDIPEGYSVSREKKERFSLILESASTNQTSMYLCASSSPPGSALSSYEQYFGPGTRLTVT.

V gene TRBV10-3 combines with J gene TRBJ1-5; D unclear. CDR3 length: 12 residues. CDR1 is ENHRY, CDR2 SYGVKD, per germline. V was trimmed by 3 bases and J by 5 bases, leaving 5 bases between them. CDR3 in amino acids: CAISDRDQPQHF. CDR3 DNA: TGTGCCATCAGTGATCGGGATCAGCCCCAGCATTTT.

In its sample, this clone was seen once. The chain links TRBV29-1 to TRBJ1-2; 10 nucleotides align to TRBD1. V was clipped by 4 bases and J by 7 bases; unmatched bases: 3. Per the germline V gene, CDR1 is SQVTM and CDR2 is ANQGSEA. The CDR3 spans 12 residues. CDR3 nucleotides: TGCAGCGTTGTAAGGACAGGGGGTGGCTACACCTTC. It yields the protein CSVVRTGGGYTF.

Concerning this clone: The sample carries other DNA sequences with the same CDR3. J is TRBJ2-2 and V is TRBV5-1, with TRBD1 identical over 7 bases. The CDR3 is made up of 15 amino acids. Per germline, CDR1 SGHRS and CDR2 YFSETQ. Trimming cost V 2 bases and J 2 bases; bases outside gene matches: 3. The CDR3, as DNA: TGCGCCAGCAGCTTAGGGACAGATAACACCGGGGAGCTGTTTTTT. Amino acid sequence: CASSLGTDNTGELFF.

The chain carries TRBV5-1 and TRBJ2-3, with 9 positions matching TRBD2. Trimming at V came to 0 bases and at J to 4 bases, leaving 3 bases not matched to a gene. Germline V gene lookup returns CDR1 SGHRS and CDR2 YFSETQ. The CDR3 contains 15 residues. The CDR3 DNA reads TGCGCCAGCAGCTTGGATAGCGGGAGCCCAGATACGCAGTATTTT. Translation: CASSLDSGSPDTQYF.

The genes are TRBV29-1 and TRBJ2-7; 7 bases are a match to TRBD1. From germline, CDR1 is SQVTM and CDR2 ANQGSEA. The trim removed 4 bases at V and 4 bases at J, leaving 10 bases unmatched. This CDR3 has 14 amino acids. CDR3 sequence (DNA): TGCAGCGTTGTAGGGGACAGCACGAAGTACGAGCAGTACTTC. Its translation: CSVVGDSTKYEQYF.

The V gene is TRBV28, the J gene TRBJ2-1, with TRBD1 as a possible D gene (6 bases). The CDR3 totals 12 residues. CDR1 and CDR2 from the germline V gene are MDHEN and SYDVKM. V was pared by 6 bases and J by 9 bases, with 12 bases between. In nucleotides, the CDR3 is TGTGCCAGCAGCCTTATGACAGGTGAGCAGTTCTTC. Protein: CASSLMTGEQFF.

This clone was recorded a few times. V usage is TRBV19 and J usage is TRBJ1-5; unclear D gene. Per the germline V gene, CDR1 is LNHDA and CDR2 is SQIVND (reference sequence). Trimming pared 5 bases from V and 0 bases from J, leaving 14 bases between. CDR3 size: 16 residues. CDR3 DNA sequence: TGTGCCAGTAGTCTGCTGAGCGGGAATAGCAATCAGCCCCAGCATTTT. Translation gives CASSLLSGNSNQPQHF.

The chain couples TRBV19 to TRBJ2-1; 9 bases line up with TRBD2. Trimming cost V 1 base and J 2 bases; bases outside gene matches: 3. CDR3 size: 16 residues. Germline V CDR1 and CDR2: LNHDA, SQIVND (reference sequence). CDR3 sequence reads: CASSIVGGRAYNEQFF. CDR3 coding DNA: TGTGCCAGTAGTATAGTAGGCGGGAGGGCCTACAATGAGCAGTTCTTC.

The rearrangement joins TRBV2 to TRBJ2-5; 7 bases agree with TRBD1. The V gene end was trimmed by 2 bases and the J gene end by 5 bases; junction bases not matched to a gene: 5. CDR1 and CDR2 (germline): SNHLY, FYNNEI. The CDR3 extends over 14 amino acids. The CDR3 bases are TGTGCCAGCAGTGAATCCCTGGGACAGGAGACCCAGTACTTC. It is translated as CASSESLGQETQYF.

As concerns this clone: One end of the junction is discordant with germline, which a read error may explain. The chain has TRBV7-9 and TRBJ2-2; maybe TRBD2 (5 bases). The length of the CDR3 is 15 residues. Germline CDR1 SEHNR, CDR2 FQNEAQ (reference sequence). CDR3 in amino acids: CSSSFGGSNTGELFF. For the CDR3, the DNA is TGTTCCAGCAGCTTCGGAGGTAGTAACACCGGGGAGCTGTTTTTT.

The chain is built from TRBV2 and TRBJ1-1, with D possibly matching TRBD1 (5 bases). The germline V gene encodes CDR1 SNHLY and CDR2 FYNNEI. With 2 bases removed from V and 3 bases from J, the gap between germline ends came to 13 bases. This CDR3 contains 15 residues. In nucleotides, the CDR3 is TGTGCCAGCAGTGAAAACCCAGGGAGGGACACTGAAGCTTTCTTT. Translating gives CASSENPGRDTEAFF.

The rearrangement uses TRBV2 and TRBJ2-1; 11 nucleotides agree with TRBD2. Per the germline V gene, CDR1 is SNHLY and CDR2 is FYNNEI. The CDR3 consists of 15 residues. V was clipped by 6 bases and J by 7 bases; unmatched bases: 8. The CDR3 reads CASRGLAGGRNEQFF. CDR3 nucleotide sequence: TGTGCCAGCAGGGGGCTAGCGGGAGGCCGTAATGAGCAGTTCTTC.

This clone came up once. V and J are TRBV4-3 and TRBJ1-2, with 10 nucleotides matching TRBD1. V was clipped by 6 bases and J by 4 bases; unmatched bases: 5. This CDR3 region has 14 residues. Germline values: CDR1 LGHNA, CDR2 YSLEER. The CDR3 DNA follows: TGCGCCAGCAGTCCCGGGACAGGGGCCTATGGCTACACCTTC. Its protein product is CASSPGTGAYGYTF.